The 32 T cell receptor beta chains below all came from one sample that was sequenced in a study of T cells after yellow fever vaccination. TCRdb fed the 5' RACE reads into MiXCR, producing one record per CDR3 protein. The table shows about 220,000 distinct CDR3 sequences, with 3.2% occurring only once. The specimen was CD4+ T cells sorted from PBMCs, collected 10 days after the yellow fever booster vaccination. These receptors were taken from a man aged 18 to 30 who received the YFV17D yellow fever vaccine.

This clonotype showed up many times. The chain links TRBV20-1 to TRBJ2-7; D gene unclear. Trimming shortened V by 6 bases and J by 0 bases, and 15 bases separated the two germline ends. CDR3 length equals 14 residues. Germline-derived CDR1 and CDR2 are DFQATT and SNEGSKA (reference sequence). For the CDR3, the DNA is TGCAGTGCCCGGACGCCGTATAGCTCCTACGAGCAGTACTTC. It codes for CSARTPYSSYEQYF.

Regarding this clonotype: The conserved final phenylalanine or tryptophan is absent from the CDR3, which likely points to a read error. It is unclear where the CDR3 begins or ends on the DNA, so no DNA is shown, and the CDR3 is as TCRdb lists it. The genes are TRBV3-1 and TRBJ1-1; the table's D gene call, TRBD1, was not cross checked with the DNA. The CDR3 is 15 residues long, counting both termini. Per the germline V gene, CDR1 is LGHDT and CDR2 is YNNKEL (reference sequence). The CDR3: CASSQDPERAGTGIY.

The chain employs TRBV5-1 and TRBJ2-1; TRBD1 aligns across 10 bases. Germline values: CDR1 SGHRS, CDR2 YFSETQ. CDR3 length: 16 amino acids. V shed 0 bases, J shed 6 bases, and the junction held 6 bases outside the gene matches. The CDR3 sequence: CASSLGGTGEGNEQFF. The CDR3 region has the DNA TGCGCCAGCAGCTTGGGGGGGACAGGGGAAGGCAATGAGCAGTTCTTC.

This clonotype showed up many times. This chain joins TRBV18 and TRBJ1-5; D possibly corresponds to TRBD1 (5 bases). The CDR3 contains 14 residues. CDR1 is KGHSH and CDR2 is LQKENI in the germline V gene. V was trimmed by 6 bases and J by 11 bases, leaving 20 bases between them. This chain's CDR3 is CASSQTEWGWSQHF. The CDR3 coding sequence is TGTGCCAGCTCTCAGACAGAGTGGGGTTGGTCCCAGCATTTT. Supplemented by reference TRBV18 and TRBJ1-5, the full variable domain reads NAGVMQNPRHLVRRRGQEARLRCSPMKGHSHVYWYRQLPEEGLKFMVYLQKENIIDESGMPKERFSAEFPKEGPSILRIQQVVRGDSAAYFCASSQTEWGWSQHFGDGTRLSIL.

This clonotype was counted at least ten times. The chain carries TRBV28 and TRBJ2-5; TRBD2 might be the D (6 bases). This CDR3 region has 13 residues. Trimming took 5 bases from V and 4 from J, leaving 11 bases between them. CDR1 MDHEN and CDR2 SYDVKM come from the germline V gene. The CDR3 nucleotides read TGTGCCAGCAGTACCCCAGCGGGAGAGACCCAGTACTTC. Translation: CASSTPAGETQYF.

This clonotype was detected only a few times. The chain is built from TRBV5-6 and TRBJ1-6; a weak D match, TRBD1 (5 bases). The CDR3 extends over 15 amino acids. V was pared by 2 bases and J by 10 bases, with 16 bases between. Germline assignment: CDR1 SGHDT and CDR2 YYEEEE. The CDR3 region has the DNA TGTGCCAGCAGCTTCCGTCGGGGGATCAGGTCACCCCTCCACTTT. Translation: CASSFRRGIRSPLHF.

This clonotype was counted between two and nine times. The V and J genes are TRBV15 and TRBJ1-1, with TRBD1 identical over 7 bases. The trim removed 6 bases at V and 3 bases at J, leaving 4 bases unmatched. The CDR3 length is 13 residues. From germline, CDR1 is LNHNV and CDR2 YYDKDF (reference sequence). The CDR3 DNA is TGTGCCACCAGGAGGGGGCCGGACACTGAAGCTTTCTTT. This gives the protein CATRRGPDTEAFF. Complete variable domain (other parts from reference TRBV15 and TRBJ1-1): DAMVIQNPRYQVTQFGKPVTLSCSQTLNHNVMYWYQQKSSQAPKLLFHYYDKDFNNEADTPDNFQSRRPNTSFCFLDIRSPGLGDTAMYLCATRRGPDTEAFFGQGTRLTVV.

This clonotype occurred a few times. The rearrangement uses TRBV24-1 and TRBJ2-3, with TRBD1 as a possible D gene (5 bases). The CDR3 loop spans 15 amino acids. Per germline, CDR1 KGHDR and CDR2 SFDVKD. V shed 2 bases and J shed 5 bases, with 13 bases lying between them. CDR3 loop: CATSDSGQGEDTQYF. The DNA for the CDR3 is TGTGCCACCAGTGATTCGGGCCAAGGGGAAGATACGCAGTATTTT.

This clonotype was counted at least ten times. The rearrangement joins TRBV4-3 to TRBJ2-7; the D gene could be TRBD1 or TRBD2 (5 bases each). The CDR3 is 14 amino acids. The V end lost 0 bases, the J end lost 7 bases, and 13 bases lay between the germline ends. Germline V gives CDR1 LGHNA, CDR2 YSLEER. Here the CDR3 DNA reads TGCGCCAGCAGCCAAGATCTTGAGGGGCGGGAGCAGTACTTC. Its translation: CASSQDLEGREQYF.

In its sample, this clonotype was seen many times. The V gene is TRBV28, the J gene TRBJ2-1, with no clear D. Trimming removed 8 bases from V and 3 bases from J, with 8 bases in between. This CDR3 is 12 amino acids long. In germline, CDR1 is MDHEN, CDR2 SYDVKM. The CDR3 protein is CASGLGYNEQFF. CDR3 in DNA: TGTGCCAGCGGTCTGGGCTACAATGAGCAGTTCTTC.

The sample holds many counts of this clonotype. This chain joins TRBV4-3 and TRBJ1-1, with 8 bases identical to TRBD1. V shed 0 bases, J shed 2 bases, and the junction held 5 bases outside the gene matches. CDR1 is LGHNA and CDR2 is YSLEER in the germline V gene. CDR3 length: 16 residues. The CDR3 DNA reads as TGCGCCAGCAGCCAAGACCCTACAGGGGGTAACACTGAAGCTTTCTTT. As protein: CASSQDPTGGNTEAFF.

This clonotype was detected many times. V usage is TRBV24-1 and J usage is TRBJ2-1; 9 bases agree with TRBD1. The germline CDR1 and CDR2 sequences are KGHDR and SFDVKD. Trimming removed 4 bases from V and 8 bases from J; junction bases left unmatched: 11. The CDR3 is 16 amino acids. Here the CDR3 reads CATSETGTGSFDEQFF. The CDR3 DNA reads as TGTGCCACCAGTGAAACGGGGACAGGGAGTTTCGATGAGCAGTTCTTC.

There are many counts of this clonotype. One end of the junction does not line up with germline, which may come from a read error. DNA for the CDR3: TGTGCTAGCAGCCGGGACACCACAGATACGCAGTATTTT. It is translated as CASSRDTTDTQYF. The J gene is TRBJ2-3, the V gene TRBV7-7; tentatively, D is TRBD1 (6 bases). CDR1 is SSHAT and CDR2 is FNYEAQ in the germline V gene (reference sequence). The CDR3 length is 13 residues.

This clonotype was found a few times. The rearrangement joins TRBV5-1 to TRBJ2-2; D ambiguous. The length of the CDR3 is 14 residues. CDR1 is SGHRS, CDR2 YFSETQ, per germline. Trimming stripped 1 base from V and 2 bases from J, with 6 bases between. CDR3 loop: CASSLLGNTGELFF. DNA of the CDR3: TGCGCCAGCAGCTTGTTGGGAAACACCGGGGAGCTGTTTTTT.

The gene calls are TRBV5-1 and TRBJ1-5; the match to TRBD1 covers 9 bases. The germline V gene encodes CDR1 SGHRS and CDR2 YFSETQ. Unmatched junction bases numbered 4, after V lost 4 bases and J lost 5 bases. The length of the CDR3 is 14 residues. CDR3 sequence reads: CASSGGQGDQPQHF. In nucleotides, the CDR3 is TGCGCCAGCAGCGGGGGACAGGGAGATCAGCCCCAGCATTTT.

This clonotype was detected only a few times. The V call is TRBV11-2, the J call TRBJ1-6, with D possibly TRBD1 on 5 matching bases. This CDR3 is 18 amino acids long. The germline CDR1 and CDR2 sequences are SGHAT and FQNNGV. Trimming left V 2 bases short and J 4 bases short, with 18 bases between. The CDR3 sequence is CASSLSIPGSMYNSPLHF. CDR3 DNA: TGTGCCAGCAGCTTATCAATTCCAGGGAGTATGTATAATTCACCCCTCCACTTT.

J is TRBJ2-7 and V is TRBV25-1; no reliable D call. The V end lost 7 bases, the J end lost 0 bases, and 10 bases lay between the germline ends. CDR3 size: 13 residues. Germline values: CDR1 MGHDK, CDR2 SYGVNS. The CDR3 loop reads CASTQESSYEQYF. CDR3 sequence (DNA): TGTGCCAGCACTCAGGAGAGCTCCTACGAGCAGTACTTC.

The chain combines TRBV5-6 with TRBJ2-1, with TRBD2 matching over 10 bases. Germline V gives CDR1 SGHDT, CDR2 YYEEEE. V gave up 7 bases and J gave up 15 bases; unmatched junction bases: 13. The CDR3 runs to 13 residues. The CDR3 nucleotides read TGTGCCAGCGAACGGACGGAGCGGGGGGGCCCGTTCTTC. This encodes CASERTERGGPFF.

This clonotype was seen ten or more times. This chain links TRBV12-3 or TRBV12-4 with TRBJ2-7; D remains ambiguous. The CDR3 is 14 amino acids. V was shortened by 4 bases and J by 4 bases, with 14 bases between the two germline ends. CDR3 sequence: CASSYQPTDYEQYF. The CDR3 DNA is TGTGCCAGCAGTTACCAGCCTACCGATTACGAGCAGTACTTC.

The sample holds many counts of this clonotype. The rearrangement joins TRBV6-5 to TRBJ2-7; tentative D call: TRBD2 (6 bases). CDR1 is MNHEY, CDR2 SVGAGI, per germline. V lost 5 bases to trimming and J lost 2 bases, with 13 bases between them. The CDR3 length is 14 residues. CDR3: CASSGSSGPYEQYF. CDR3 in DNA: TGTGCCAGCAGTGGTAGTAGCGGACCCTACGAGCAGTACTTC.

This clonotype has more than one count but fewer than ten. The chain couples TRBV5-1 to TRBJ2-5; TRBD2 agrees at 8 bases. The CDR3 consists of 21 residues. After removal of 0 bases from V and 2 bases from J, the junction contained 21 bases not matched to a gene. Per germline, CDR1 SGHRS and CDR2 YFSETQ. This CDR3 is CASSLGIGRLAGRGKQETQYF. The CDR3 DNA follows: TGCGCCAGCAGCTTGGGCATTGGTCGGCTAGCGGGCCGGGGTAAACAAGAGACCCAGTACTTC.

The V and J genes are TRBV20-1 and TRBJ1-1; no firm D call. The CDR3 sequence is 15 residues long. V was pared by 0 bases and J by 4 bases, with 15 bases between. Germline V gene sequence: CDR1 DFQATT, CDR2 SNEGSKA (reference sequence). The CDR3 sequence is CSARDSKGSPTEAFF. The CDR3 DNA sequence: TGCAGTGCTAGAGATTCGAAGGGAAGCCCCACTGAAGCTTTCTTT.

This clonotype was observed at least ten times. The chain joins TRBV6-1 to TRBJ2-3; D might be TRBD1 or TRBD2, each matching 5 bases. CDR3 length: 14 residues. Germline assignment: CDR1 MNHNS and CDR2 SASEGT. V shed 1 base and J shed 4 bases, with 9 bases lying between them. The CDR3 protein is CASSEVGTPDTQYF. Here the CDR3 DNA reads TGTGCCAGCAGTGAAGTGGGGACCCCAGATACGCAGTATTTT.

At least ten counts were recorded for this clonotype. The CDR3 here is CASSLTGDEQYF. The CDR3, as DNA: TGTGCCAGCAGCTTGACAGGGGACGAGCAGTACTTC. This chain connects TRBV5-6 to TRBJ2-7; 7 nucleotides agree with TRBD1. Trimming at V came to 1 base and at J to 5 bases, leaving 0 bases not matched to a gene. The CDR3 loop spans 12 amino acids. Germline lookup yields CDR1 SGHDT and CDR2 YYEEEE.

This clonotype was seen many times. The chain carries TRBV18 and TRBJ1-5, with 7 positions matching TRBD1. V dropped 3 bases and J dropped 7; count of bases not matched to a gene: 6. The CDR3 length is 14 residues. The germline gives CDR1 KGHSH, CDR2 LQKENI. CDR3 region: CASSPRQGRQPQHF. DNA of the CDR3: TGTGCCAGCTCACCTAGACAGGGTCGGCAGCCCCAGCATTTT. The whole variable domain, filled in from reference TRBV18 and TRBJ1-5, reads NAGVMQNPRHLVRRRGQEARLRCSPMKGHSHVYWYRQLPEEGLKFMVYLQKENIIDESGMPKERFSAEFPKEGPSILRIQQVVRGDSAAYFCASSPRQGRQPQHFGDGTRLSIL.

This clonotype was detected many times. The chain employs TRBV6-6 and TRBJ2-2, with D uncertain. Germline lookup yields CDR1 MNHNY and CDR2 SVGAGI (reference sequence). This CDR3 has 14 amino acids. Trimming pared 3 bases from V and 0 bases from J, leaving 5 bases between. CDR3 sequence reads: CASSYLSNTGELFF. The CDR3 nucleotides are TGTGCCAGCAGTTATCTCTCGAACACCGGGGAGCTGTTTTTT.

The chain is built from TRBV18 and TRBJ1-2; tentatively, D is TRBD1 (5 bases). Germline V gene data show CDR1 as KGHSH and CDR2 as LQKENI. The CDR3 totals 15 residues. V lost 0 bases and J lost 6, with 14 bases in between. CDR3 region: CASSPPGQAGNGYTF. Written as DNA, the CDR3 is TGTGCCAGCTCACCACCGGGGCAGGCCGGCAATGGCTACACCTTC.

This clonotype was counted ten times or more. The genes are TRBV9 and TRBJ2-5, with D perhaps TRBD1 or TRBD2 (5 bases each). With 4 bases removed from V and 5 bases from J, the gap between germline ends came to 18 bases. The germline gives CDR1 SGDLS, CDR2 YYNGEE. The CDR3 runs to 15 residues. In DNA, the CDR3 is TGTGCCAGCAGCCGGGACGACCGGAGGCGCGAGACCCAGTACTTC. Protein sequence: CASSRDDRRRETQYF.

In this sample, this clonotype turned up many times. The rearrangement uses TRBV28 and TRBJ1-4; D gene ambiguous. This CDR3 spans 15 amino acids. V was cut by 3 bases and J by 7 bases, with 15 bases left in between. The germline V gene has CDR1 MDHEN and CDR2 SYDVKM. The DNA for the CDR3 is TGTGCCAGCAGTTTGTTTTTGGGGTTTGGTGAAAAACTGTTTTTT. This gives the protein CASSLFLGFGEKLFF.

This clonotype was observed a few times. V usage is TRBV5-1 and J usage is TRBJ2-2, with D unresolved. Germline CDR1 and CDR2: SGHRS and YFSETQ. Trimming left V 2 bases short and J 0 bases short, with 14 bases between. The CDR3 is 17 residues long. CDR3 sequence reads: CASSFGIGQANTGELFF. The CDR3 nucleotides are TGCGCCAGCAGCTTCGGTATCGGGCAGGCGAACACCGGGGAGCTGTTTTTT.

The chain recombines TRBV7-3 with TRBJ2-3, with 9 nucleotides matching TRBD2. The V and J ends lost 2 bases and 6 bases, in that order; junction bases with no gene match: 3. The V gene's germline CDR1 is SGHTA and CDR2 FQGTGA. This CDR3 has 14 amino acids. The CDR3 coding sequence is TGTGCCAGCAGCTTACTCAGCGGGGGGGATACGCAGTATTTT. Encoded protein: CASSLLSGGDTQYF.

CDR3 protein: CASSQATSDIEQFF. The CDR3 nucleotides read TGCGCCAGCAGCCAAGCTACTAGTGACATTGAGCAGTTCTTC. This chain uses TRBV4-3 with TRBJ2-1; D may be TRBD2 (5 bases). V was clipped by 1 base and J by 9 bases, with 13 bases between them. Germline loops: CDR1 LGHNA, CDR2 YSLEER. The length of the CDR3 is 14 residues.